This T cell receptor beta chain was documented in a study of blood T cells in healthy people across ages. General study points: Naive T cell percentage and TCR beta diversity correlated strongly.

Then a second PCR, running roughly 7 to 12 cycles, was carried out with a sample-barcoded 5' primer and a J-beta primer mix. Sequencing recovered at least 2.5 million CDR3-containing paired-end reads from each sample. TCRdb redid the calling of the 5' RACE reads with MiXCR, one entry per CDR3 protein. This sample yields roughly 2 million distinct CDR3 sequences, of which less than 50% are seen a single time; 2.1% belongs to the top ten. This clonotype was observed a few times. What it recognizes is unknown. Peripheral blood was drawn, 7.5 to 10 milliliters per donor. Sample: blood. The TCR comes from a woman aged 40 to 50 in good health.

Here the CDR3 DNA reads TGTGCCAGCAGCTTAGATGAGGGTGGGTTCAATGAGCAGTTCTTC. Translating gives CASSLDEGGFNEQFF. V gene TRBV11-2 combines with J gene TRBJ2-1, with D maybe TRBD2 (5 bases). This CDR3 is built from 15 residues. The germline gives CDR1 SGHAT, CDR2 FQNNGV. The V gene lost 0 bases and the J gene lost 6 bases, with 12 bases spanning the gap.